One TCR beta chain is described in this entry. The CDR3 spans 15 residues. CDR1 and CDR2 from the germline V gene are LNHDA and SQIVND (reference sequence). The J segment lost 3 bases and the V segment lost 5 bases, leaving 9 bases of the junction unmatched. This sample was included in a study of T cell changes during pregnancy in multiple sclerosis. Libraries were prepared by immunoSEQ multiplex PCR; TCRdb keeps only in-frame clonotypes and omits some of them. The sample contains around 54,000 clones, over 90% of which appear only once. Sequenced material: CD4+ T cells from peripheral blood mononuclear cells, taken after pregnancy. V and J are TRBV19 and TRBJ2-7; TRBD1 agrees at 8 bases. The receptor was isolated from a female donor in good health, enrolled as a control in a pregnancy study. The CDR3 reads CASSVFGDRNYEQYF. The CDR3 coding sequence is TGTGCCAGTAGTGTTTTCGGGGACAGGAACTACGAGCAGTACTTC.